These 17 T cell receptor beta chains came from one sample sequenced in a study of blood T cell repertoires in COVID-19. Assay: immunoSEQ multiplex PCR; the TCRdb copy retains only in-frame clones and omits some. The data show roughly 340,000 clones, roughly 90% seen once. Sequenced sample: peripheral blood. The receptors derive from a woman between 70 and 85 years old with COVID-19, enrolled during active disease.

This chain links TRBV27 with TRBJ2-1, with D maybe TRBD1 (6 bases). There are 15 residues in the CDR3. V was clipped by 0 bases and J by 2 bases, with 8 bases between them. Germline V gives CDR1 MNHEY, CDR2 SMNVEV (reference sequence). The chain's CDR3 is CASSLSRDTYNEQFF. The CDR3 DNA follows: TGTGCCAGCAGTTTATCGAGGGACACCTACAATGAGCAGTTCTTC.

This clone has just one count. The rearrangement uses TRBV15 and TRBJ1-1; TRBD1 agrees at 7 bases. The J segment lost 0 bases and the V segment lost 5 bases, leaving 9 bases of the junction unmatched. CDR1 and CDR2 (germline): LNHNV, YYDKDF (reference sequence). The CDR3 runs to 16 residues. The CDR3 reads CATSRDRPTMNTEAFF. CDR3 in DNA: TGTGCCACCAGCCGGGACAGACCTACGATGAACACTGAAGCTTTCTTT.

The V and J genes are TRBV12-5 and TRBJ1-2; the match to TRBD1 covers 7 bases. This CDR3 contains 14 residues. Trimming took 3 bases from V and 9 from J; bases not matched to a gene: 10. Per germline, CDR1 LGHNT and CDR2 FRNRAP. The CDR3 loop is CASGFTGQIFSYTF. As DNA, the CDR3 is TGTGCTAGTGGTTTCACGGGACAGATATTTAGCTACACCTTC.

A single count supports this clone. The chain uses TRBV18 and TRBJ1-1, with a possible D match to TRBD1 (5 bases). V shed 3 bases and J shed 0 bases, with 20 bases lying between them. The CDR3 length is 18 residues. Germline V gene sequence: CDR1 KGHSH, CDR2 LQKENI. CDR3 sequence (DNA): TGTGCCAGCTCACCGGGGAGGGGCAGGCTCGCCATGAACACTGAAGCTTTCTTT. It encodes CASSPGRGRLAMNTEAFF.

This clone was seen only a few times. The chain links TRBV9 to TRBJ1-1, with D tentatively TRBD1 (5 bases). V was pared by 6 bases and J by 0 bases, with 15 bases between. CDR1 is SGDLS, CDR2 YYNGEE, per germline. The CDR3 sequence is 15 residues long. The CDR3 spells CASTEREGLNTEAFF. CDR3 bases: TGTGCCAGCACTGAAAGGGAGGGACTGAACACTGAAGCTTTCTTT.

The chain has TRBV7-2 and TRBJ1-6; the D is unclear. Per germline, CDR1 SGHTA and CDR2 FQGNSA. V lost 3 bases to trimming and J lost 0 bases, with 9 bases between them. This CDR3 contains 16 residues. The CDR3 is CASSFRGSSYNSPLHF. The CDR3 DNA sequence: TGTGCCAGCAGCTTCAGAGGGAGCTCCTATAATTCACCCCTCCACTTT.

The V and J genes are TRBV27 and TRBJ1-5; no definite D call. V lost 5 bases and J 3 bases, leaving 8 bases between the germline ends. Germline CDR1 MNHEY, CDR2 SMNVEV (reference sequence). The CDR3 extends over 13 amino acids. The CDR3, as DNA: TGTGCCAGCAGTGGGGAGGCCAATCAGCCCCAGCATTTT. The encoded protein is CASSGEANQPQHF.

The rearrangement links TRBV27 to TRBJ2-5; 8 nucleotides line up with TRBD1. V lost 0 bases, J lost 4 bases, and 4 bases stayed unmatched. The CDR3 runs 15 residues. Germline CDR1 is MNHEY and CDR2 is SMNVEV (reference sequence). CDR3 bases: TGTGCCAGCAGTTTATCAGCAGGGGGCAGAGAGACCCAGTACTTC. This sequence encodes CASSLSAGGRETQYF.

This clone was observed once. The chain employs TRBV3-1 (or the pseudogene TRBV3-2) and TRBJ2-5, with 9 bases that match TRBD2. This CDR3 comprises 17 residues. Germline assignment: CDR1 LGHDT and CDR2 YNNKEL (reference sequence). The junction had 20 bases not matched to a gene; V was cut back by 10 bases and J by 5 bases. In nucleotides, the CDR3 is TGTGCCACCCATAACTCAACCGGGACTAGCCTTCGGGAGACCCAGTACTTC. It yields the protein CATHNSTGTSLRETQYF.

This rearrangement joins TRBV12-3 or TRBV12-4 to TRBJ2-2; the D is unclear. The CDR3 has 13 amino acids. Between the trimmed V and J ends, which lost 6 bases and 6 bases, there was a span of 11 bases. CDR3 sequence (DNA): TGTGCCAGCAGCCCTTCTATTCCCGGGGAGCTGTTTTTT. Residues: CASSPSIPGELFF.

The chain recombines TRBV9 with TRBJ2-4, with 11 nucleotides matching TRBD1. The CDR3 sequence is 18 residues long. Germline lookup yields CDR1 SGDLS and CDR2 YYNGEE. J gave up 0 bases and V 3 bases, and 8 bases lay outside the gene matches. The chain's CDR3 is CASSAYAGQGAAKNIQYF. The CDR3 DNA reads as TGTGCCAGCAGCGCCTATGCCGGACAGGGGGCAGCCAAAAACATTCAGTACTTC.

CDR3 in amino acids: CATSVLGQGALVDQPQHF. The DNA of the CDR3 is TGTGCCACCAGTGTCCTAGGACAGGGGGCCCTTGTGGATCAGCCCCAGCATTTT. The chain employs TRBV24-1 and TRBJ1-5, with 11 nucleotides matching TRBD1. V was pared by 5 bases and J by 5 bases, with 13 bases of the junction left unmatched. CDR3 length: 18 amino acids. Germline assignment: CDR1 KGHDR and CDR2 SFDVKD.

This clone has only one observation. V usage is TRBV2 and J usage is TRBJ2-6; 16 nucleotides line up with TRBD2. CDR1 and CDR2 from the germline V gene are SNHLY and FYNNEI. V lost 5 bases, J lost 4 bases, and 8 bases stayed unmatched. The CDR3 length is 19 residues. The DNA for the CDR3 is TGTGCCAGCAGTCAGGGACTAGCGGGGGGGCCGGCCGGGGCCAACGTCCTGACTTTC. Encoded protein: CASSQGLAGGPAGANVLTF.

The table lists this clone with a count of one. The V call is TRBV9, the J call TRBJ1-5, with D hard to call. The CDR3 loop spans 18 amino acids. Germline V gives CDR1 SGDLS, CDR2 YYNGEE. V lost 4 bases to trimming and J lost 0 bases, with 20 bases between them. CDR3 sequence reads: CASSPLRGLPYSNQPQHF. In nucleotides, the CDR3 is TGTGCCAGCAGCCCGCTTCGCGGACTTCCTTATAGCAATCAGCCCCAGCATTTT.

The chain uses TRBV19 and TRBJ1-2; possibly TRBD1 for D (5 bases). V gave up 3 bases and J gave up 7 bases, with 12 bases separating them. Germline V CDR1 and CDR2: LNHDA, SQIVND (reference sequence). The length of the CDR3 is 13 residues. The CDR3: CASSIPGFGGYTF. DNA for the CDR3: TGTGCCAGTAGTATCCCAGGGTTCGGTGGCTACACCTTC.

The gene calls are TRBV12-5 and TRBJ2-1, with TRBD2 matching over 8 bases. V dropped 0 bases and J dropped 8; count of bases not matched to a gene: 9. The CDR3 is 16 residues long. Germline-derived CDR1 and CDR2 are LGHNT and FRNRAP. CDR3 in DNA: TGTGCTAGTGGTTTGGTACCCGGGGGGGGTAACGATGAGCAGTTCTTC. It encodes CASGLVPGGGNDEQFF. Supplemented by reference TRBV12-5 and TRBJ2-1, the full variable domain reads DARVTQTPRHKVTEMGQEVTMRCQPILGHNTVFWYRQTMMQGLELLAYFRNRAPLDDSGMPKDRFSAEMPDATLATLKIQPSEPRDSAVYFCASGLVPGGGNDEQFFGPGTRLTVL.

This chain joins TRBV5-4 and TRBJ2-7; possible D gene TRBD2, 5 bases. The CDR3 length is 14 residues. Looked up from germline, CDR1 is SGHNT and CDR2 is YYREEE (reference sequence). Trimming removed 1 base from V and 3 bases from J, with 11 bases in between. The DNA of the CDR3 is TGTGCCAGCAGCTTGCCCGGGGTCGGCTACGAGCAGTACTTC. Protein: CASSLPGVGYEQYF.